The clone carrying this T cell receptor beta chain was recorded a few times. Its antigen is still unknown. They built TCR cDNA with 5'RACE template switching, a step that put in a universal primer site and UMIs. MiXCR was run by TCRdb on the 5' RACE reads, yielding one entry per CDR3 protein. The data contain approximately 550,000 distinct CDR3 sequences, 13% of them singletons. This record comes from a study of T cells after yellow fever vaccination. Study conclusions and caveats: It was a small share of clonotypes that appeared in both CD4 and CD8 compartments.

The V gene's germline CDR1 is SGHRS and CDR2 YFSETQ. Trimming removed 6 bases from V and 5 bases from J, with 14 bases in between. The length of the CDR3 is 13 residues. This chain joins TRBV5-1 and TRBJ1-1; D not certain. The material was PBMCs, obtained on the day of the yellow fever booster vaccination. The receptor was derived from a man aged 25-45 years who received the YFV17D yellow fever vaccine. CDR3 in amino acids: CASTDGLGTEAFF. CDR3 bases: TGCGCCAGCACCGACGGACTGGGAACTGAAGCTTTCTTT. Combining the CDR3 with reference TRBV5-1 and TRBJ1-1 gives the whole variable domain KAGVTQTPRYLIKTRGQQVTLSCSPISGHRSVSWYQQTPGQGLQFLFEYFSETQRNKGNFPGRFSGRQFSNSRSEMNVSTLELGDSALYLCASTDGLGTEAFFGQGTRLTVV.